This T cell receptor (delta chain) originates from a study of γδ T cells in repeated Plasmodium falciparum infection (dated by TCRdb to the early 2020s). Background on the whole study: In the natural-infection arm, Malian children exposed to intense seasonal malaria transmission were enrolled and compared against age and gender matched Australian children. Roughly 5 malaria-naive U.S. adults underwent four controlled human malaria infections by bites from P. falciparum NF54-infected Anopheles stephensi mosquitoes over approximately 600 days. Samples from controlled-infection subjects were taken at baseline, right before selected infections, and 21 days after each infection. The gammadelta TCR repertoires from Mali were analysed in two ways: cross-sectionally during periods with no transmission, and longitudinally across episodes of acute febrile malaria. The study examined how repeated Plasmodium falciparum infection shapes the human gammadelta T cell repertoire, using natural infection in Mali and controlled human malaria infection.

V was cut back by 0 bases and J by 1 base, leaving a gap of 29 bases between them. CDR1 and CDR2 are drawn from the germline V gene: GEAIGNYY, EKD. From its cysteine to its phenylalanine, the CDR3 spans 21 amino acids. Of the read, only the CDR3 DNA is kept; its 63 bases are in frame from base 1. For bulk TCR repertoire analysis, Vgamma9/Vdelta2+ and Vdelta2-negative gammadelta T cell populations were flow-sorted out of peripheral blood mononuclear cells. The library was prepared using multiplex PCR. Sequenced on an Illumina MiSeq. Every sorted gammadelta T cell sample had both its TCR gamma (TRG) and TCR delta (TRD) chains sequenced. On the authors' methods: Clonotype tree plots, accumulated frequency of the top 20 clonotypes, diversity index (DI) and D75 metrics were included in the repertoire analyses. TCRdb recomputed clones from the public reads with CATT; identical DNA rows were then combined. The V and J calls and clone size come from TCRdb's table, not from the authors' own analysis. Counted in this sample were 70,000 to 95,000 delta-chain clones; 1.4% of them appeared once. The top ten clonotypes cover more than 7% of the sample.

This clone was detected only a few times. The target of this receptor is not known. The mismatch at residue 13 between this DNA's translation and the TCRdb protein of a much larger clone likely reflects a read error; the protein shown is translated from the DNA. Results the study describes overall, beyond this receptor: Analysis of inter-individual variability in gammadelta T cell responses was limited by the small size of the controlled-infection cohort. Generalizability was limited because the Malian cohort was drawn from a small rural village of predominantly one ethnic group. Vgamma9/Vdelta2+ TCR repertoires kept a highly stable polyclonal repertoire across time and infection, and many TCRgamma sequences overlapped between individuals. Compared with the repertoires of Australian children, the Vdelta2-negative gammadelta TCR repertoires of Malian children appeared more clonally expanded, less diverse and less shared. Waves of new clonotype selection in Vdelta2-negative, largely Vdelta1+, gammadelta TCR repertoires appeared to be driven by repeated controlled infections.

Recombination connected TRDV2 to TRDJ1; D gene: possibly TRDD3, on 6 matching bases. This sequence originates from a pool of human donors (malaria-infected and uninfected, not separated). Sequenced sample: gamma-delta T cells from blood. The CDR3 sequence is CACDTVFGLKPGAPSTDKLIF. The bases read TGTGCCTGTGACACCGTTTTCGGCTTAAAACCTGGGGCCCCGTCCACCGATAAACTCATCTTT.